This T cell receptor (beta chain) was recorded in a study of Ad26.COV2.S vaccination and SARS-CoV-2 variants. Germline assignment: CDR1 LNHNV and CDR2 YYDKDF (reference sequence). The CDR3 runs to 12 residues. Worth noting for this clone: The junction differs from germline at one of its ends, possibly a read error.

Regarding treatment: some 20 received Ad26.COV2.S at low or high dose, single or two shots; several received placebo; per-sample allocation not given. Day 63 after the first injection of vaccine or placebo was the sampling time. The protocol was immunoSEQ multiplex PCR, while the TCRdb copy is restricted to in-frame clones and leaves out a portion. The profile shows about 350,000 clones, 80% to 90% of them singletons. The chain has TRBV15 and TRBJ2-7, with a possible D match to TRBD2 (7 bases). This receptor was obtained from a person between 18 and 60 years old who received the Ad26.COV2.S COVID-19 vaccine or a placebo. The sample here was peripheral blood, taken in a trial of Ad26.COV2.S vaccine versus placebo. The CDR3 here is CATSRVGREGVF. CDR3 DNA: TGTGCCACCAGCAGAGTCGGCAGGGAGGGGGTCTTC. Combining the CDR3 with reference TRBV15 and TRBJ2-7 gives the whole variable domain DAMVIQNPRYQVTQFGKPVTLSCSQTLNHNVMYWYQQKSSQAPKLLFHYYDKDFNNEADTPDNFQSRRPNTSFCFLDIRSPGLGDTAMYLCATSRVGREGVFGPGTRLTVT.